One and the same sample provided the 23 T cell receptor beta chains below, sequenced in a study of CD8 T cells in ankylosing spondylitis. TCRdb independently ran MiXCR on the 5' RACE reads; one entry per CDR3 protein. This table has 350,000 or so distinct CDR3 sequences, around 10% appearing once. The sequencing input was blood, either unsorted or a sorted T cell fraction (not recorded which). Receptor source: a female donor with ankylosing spondylitis or in good health (not recorded which).

At least ten counts were recorded for this clonotype. The chain is built from TRBV29-1 and TRBJ2-7; no clear D. The germline CDR1 and CDR2 sequences are SQVTM and ANQGSEA. V was trimmed by 4 bases and J by 6 bases, leaving 10 bases between them. This CDR3 contains 11 residues. The CDR3 sequence is CSVAAPGEQYF. CDR3 coding DNA: TGCAGCGTTGCGGCCCCCGGCGAGCAGTACTTC.

The table lists this clonotype with a few counts. The chain links TRBV11-2 to TRBJ2-3; the match to TRBD2 covers 9 bases. There are 18 residues in the CDR3. Trimming removed 0 bases from V and 5 bases from J; junction bases left unmatched: 12. Germline V gene sequence: CDR1 SGHAT, CDR2 FQNNGV. CDR3 sequence: CASSLDRGSGGSVDTQYF. The CDR3 DNA reads TGTGCCAGCAGCTTAGATCGGGGTAGCGGGGGTTCAGTAGATACGCAGTATTTT.

Comment on this clonotype: The junction departs from the called germline gene at one end, perhaps through a read error. The chain employs TRBV9 and TRBJ2-6; the D gene is possibly TRBD1 (5 bases). The CDR3 totals 15 residues. Germline V gene sequence: CDR1 SGDLS, CDR2 YYNGEE. For the CDR3, the DNA is TGTGCCAGCAGCGTAGCGGTCTCTGGGGCCAGCGTCCTGACTTTC. Its protein product is CASSVAVSGASVLTF.

This clonotype has at least ten counts. The chain is built from TRBV5-1 and TRBJ2-7; D gene ambiguous. Germline V gene data show CDR1 as SGHRS and CDR2 as YFSETQ. The CDR3 is made up of 13 amino acids. Trimming removed 1 base from V and 2 bases from J, with 7 bases in between. The CDR3 protein is CASSLISAYEQYF. The CDR3, as DNA: TGCGCCAGCAGCTTGATCAGTGCCTACGAGCAGTACTTC.

This chain uses TRBV5-1 with TRBJ1-5, with TRBD1 as a possible D gene (6 bases). The CDR3 is 16 residues long. V lost 0 bases and J 0 bases, leaving 10 bases between the germline ends. Germline CDR1 SGHRS, CDR2 YFSETQ. The CDR3 bases are TGCGCCAGCAGCTTGGGGGACATTAATAGCAATCAGCCCCAGCATTTT. Amino acid sequence: CASSLGDINSNQPQHF.

This clonotype was recorded a few times. The chain joins TRBV7-2 to TRBJ2-1; D unresolved. The ends were cut back, 0 bases at V and 10 bases at J, with 10 bases in the middle. This CDR3 has 13 residues. Germline V gene sequence: CDR1 SGHTA, CDR2 FQGNSA. This chain's CDR3 is CASSLALLREQFF. CDR3 sequence (DNA): TGTGCCAGCAGCTTAGCCTTACTAAGGGAGCAGTTCTTC.

The V gene is TRBV7-9, the J gene TRBJ2-3, with D tentatively TRBD1 (5 bases). V lost 5 bases and J lost 3, with 12 bases in between. The CDR3 contains 14 residues. Germline V gene lookup returns CDR1 SEHNR and CDR2 FQNEAQ (reference sequence). In DNA form, the CDR3 reads TGTGCCAGCAGCGGATACAGGATGACAGATACGCAGTATTTT. The encoded protein is CASSGYRMTDTQYF.

This clonotype was seen many times. V is TRBV5-5 and J is TRBJ2-3, with D uncertain. Deletions cut 0 bases from V and 0 bases from J, with 11 bases between. The CDR3 runs 16 residues. Germline V CDR1 and CDR2: SGHKS, YYEKEE (reference sequence). The CDR3 here is CASSLEPADSTDTQYF. The CDR3 bases are TGTGCCAGCAGCTTGGAACCTGCCGATAGCACAGATACGCAGTATTTT. Drawing the rest from reference TRBV5-5 and TRBJ2-3, the complete variable domain is DAGVTQSPTHLIKTRGQQVTLRCSPISGHKSVSWYQQVLGQGPQFIFQYYEKEERGRGNFPDRFSARQFPNYSSELNVNALLLGDSALYLCASSLEPADSTDTQYFGPGTRLTVL.

In this sample, this clonotype turned up many times. This sequence joins TRBV29-1 and TRBJ2-3; D perhaps matches TRBD2 (6 bases). CDR3 size: 14 residues. V was shortened by 6 bases and J by 4 bases, with 17 bases between the two germline ends. Germline CDR1 reads SQVTM; CDR2 reads ANQGSEA. CDR3 residues: CSVASLTRSDTQYF. The CDR3 nucleotides read TGCAGCGTCGCCAGCCTGACTAGATCAGATACGCAGTATTTT.

This chain connects TRBV5-1 to TRBJ2-5, with D possibly matching TRBD2 (5 bases). The V end lost 0 bases, the J end lost 5 bases, and 14 bases lay between the germline ends. This CDR3 is built from 15 residues. The germline V gene has CDR1 SGHRS and CDR2 YFSETQ. The CDR3 region is CASSLGARETETQYF. CDR3 nucleotides: TGCGCCAGCAGCTTGGGCGCGAGGGAGACGGAGACCCAGTACTTC.

This clonotype was detected many times. The chain is built from TRBV20-1 and TRBJ1-3; possibly TRBD1 for D (6 bases). Trimming removed 6 bases from V and 2 bases from J, with 11 bases in between. The CDR3 spans 13 residues. Germline V gene lookup returns CDR1 DFQATT and CDR2 SNEGSKA (reference sequence). As DNA, the CDR3 is TGCAGTGCCAACGGGGGGCCTGGAAACACCATATATTTT. Its protein product is CSANGGPGNTIYF.

The chain uses TRBV21-1 and TRBJ2-2; the listed D gene, TRBD2, was not tested against the DNA. TRBV21-1 is assigned pseudogene status. This CDR3 region has 14 residues. This chain's CDR3 is CASSKVPPAGELFF. DNA of the CDR3: TGTGCCAGCAGCAAAGTCCCGCCGGCCGGGGAGCTGTTTTTT.

This clonotype was seen at least ten times. V is TRBV5-1 and J is TRBJ1-2, with D hard to call. Germline V gene sequence: CDR1 SGHRS, CDR2 YFSETQ. There are 12 residues in the CDR3. Trimming took 0 bases from V and 3 from J, leaving 3 bases between them. The CDR3 bases are TGCGCCAGCAGCTTGGAAGACTATGGCTACACCTTC. Its translation: CASSLEDYGYTF. Full variable domain (outside the CDR3, taken from reference TRBV5-1 and TRBJ1-2): KAGVTQTPRYLIKTRGQQVTLSCSPISGHRSVSWYQQTPGQGLQFLFEYFSETQRNKGNFPGRFSGRQFSNSRSEMNVSTLELGDSALYLCASSLEDYGYTFGSGTRLTVV.

In its sample, this clonotype was seen many times. The gene calls are TRBV12-3 or TRBV12-4 and TRBJ2-2, with 7 bases that match TRBD2. The CDR3 runs to 15 residues. The V and J ends lost 5 bases and 7 bases, in that order; junction bases with no gene match: 10. This CDR3 is CASSGGDGYGGELFF. Written as DNA, the CDR3 is TGTGCCAGCAGTGGGGGGGATGGTTATGGCGGGGAGCTGTTTTTT.

This clonotype was counted between two and nine times. V gene TRBV20-1 combines with J gene TRBJ2-5; D remains ambiguous. Between the trimmed V and J ends, which lost 2 bases and 4 bases, there was a span of 14 bases. The CDR3 covers 14 residues. CDR1 and CDR2 from the germline V gene are DFQATT and SNEGSKA (reference sequence). In nucleotides, the CDR3 is TGCAGTGCTAGAAGTAAGATTGCCACAGAGACCCAGTACTTC. This codes for CSARSKIATETQYF.

This clonotype was seen at least ten times. The CDR3 nucleotides read TGCGCCAGCAGACGGGGGGATTCCCACAATGAGCAGTTCTTC. It is translated as CASRRGDSHNEQFF. The chain couples TRBV5-1 to TRBJ2-1; 7 bases match TRBD2. After removal of 5 bases from V and 5 bases from J, the junction contained 7 bases not matched to a gene. Germline CDR1 SGHRS, CDR2 YFSETQ. This CDR3 is 14 amino acids long.

This clonotype was observed many times. The chain combines TRBV20-1 with TRBJ2-3; D is possibly TRBD2 (5 bases). The length of the CDR3 is 11 residues. V was trimmed by 3 bases and J by 7 bases, leaving 8 bases between them. Germline V gene sequence: CDR1 DFQATT, CDR2 SNEGSKA (reference sequence). The CDR3 sequence is CSARQRNTQYF. As DNA, the CDR3 is TGCAGTGCTAGGCAGCGGAATACGCAGTATTTT.

V and J are TRBV5-1 and TRBJ2-7; the match to TRBD2 covers 9 bases. V lost 0 bases to trimming and J lost 1 base; unmatched junction nucleotides: 5. This CDR3 contains 16 residues. The V gene's germline CDR1 is SGHRS and CDR2 YFSETQ. CDR3 DNA sequence: TGCGCCAGCAGCTTGGAAAGCGGGAGGTATTCCTACGAGCAGTACTTC. Protein: CASSLESGRYSYEQYF.

This clonotype showed up just a few times. The rearrangement uses TRBV5-1 and TRBJ2-7; D is unresolved. This CDR3 is 13 amino acids long. The V end was cut by 3 bases, the J end by 2 bases, with 9 bases between. Germline CDR1 is SGHRS and CDR2 is YFSETQ. The CDR3 protein is CASSSGPPYEQYF. In nucleotides, the CDR3 is TGCGCCAGCAGCTCGGGTCCGCCCTACGAGCAGTACTTC. Full variable domain (remainder filled in from reference TRBV5-1 and TRBJ2-7): KAGVTQTPRYLIKTRGQQVTLSCSPISGHRSVSWYQQTPGQGLQFLFEYFSETQRNKGNFPGRFSGRQFSNSRSEMNVSTLELGDSALYLCASSSGPPYEQYFGPGTRLTVT.

The table lists this clonotype with a count of one. V and J are TRBV27 and TRBJ2-1; TRBD2 matches at 10 bases. This CDR3 region has 16 residues. V trimming: 6 bases; J trimming: 4 bases; junction bases outside the gene matches: 9. Per the germline V gene, CDR1 is MNHEY and CDR2 is SMNVEV (reference sequence). The CDR3 spells CASRVGGTSVYNEQFF. For the CDR3, the DNA is TGTGCCAGCAGGGTGGGAGGGACTAGCGTTTACAATGAGCAGTTCTTC.

This clonotype has ten or more counts. This chain links TRBV7-2 with TRBJ1-5, with D unclear. V lost 4 bases and J 4 bases, leaving 8 bases between the germline ends. Per germline, CDR1 SGHTA and CDR2 FQGNSA. This CDR3 is 13 amino acids long. CDR3 sequence reads: CASSWARNQPQHF. DNA of the CDR3: TGTGCCAGCAGCTGGGCGAGGAATCAGCCCCAGCATTTT.

In its sample, this clonotype was seen many times. The rearrangement uses TRBV10-2 and TRBJ2-1; D may be TRBD2 (5 bases). In germline, CDR1 is WSHSY, CDR2 SAAADI. The CDR3 is made up of 11 amino acids. Trimming removed 4 bases at V and 9 bases at J, with 7 bases between. CDR3 nucleotide sequence: TGCGCCAGCAGTGCTGCGGGTGAGCAGTTCTTC. Protein product: CASSAAGEQFF.

This clonotype was counted many times. This chain links TRBV19 with TRBJ2-1; a possible D gene is TRBD2 (6 bases). The CDR3 runs 14 residues. Germline loops: CDR1 LNHDA, CDR2 SQIVND (reference sequence). V was pared by 3 bases and J by 9 bases, with 15 bases between. The CDR3 DNA reads TGTGCCAGTAGTATGTCGGGACTGCAAACTGAGCAGTTCTTC. Translation gives CASSMSGLQTEQFF.